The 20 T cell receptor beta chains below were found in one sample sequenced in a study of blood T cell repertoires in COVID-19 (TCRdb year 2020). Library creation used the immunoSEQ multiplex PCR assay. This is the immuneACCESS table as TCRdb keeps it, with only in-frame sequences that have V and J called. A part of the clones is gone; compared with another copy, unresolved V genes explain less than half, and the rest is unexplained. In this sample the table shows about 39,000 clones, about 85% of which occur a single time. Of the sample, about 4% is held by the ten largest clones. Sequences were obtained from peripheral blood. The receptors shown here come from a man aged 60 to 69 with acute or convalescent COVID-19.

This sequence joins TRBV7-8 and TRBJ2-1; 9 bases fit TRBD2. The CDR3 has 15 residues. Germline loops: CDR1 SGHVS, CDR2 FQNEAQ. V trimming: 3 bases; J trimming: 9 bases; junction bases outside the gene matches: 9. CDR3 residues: CASSFRVASGAEQFF. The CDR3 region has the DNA TGTGCCAGCAGCTTTAGGGTGGCTAGCGGGGCTGAGCAGTTCTTC.

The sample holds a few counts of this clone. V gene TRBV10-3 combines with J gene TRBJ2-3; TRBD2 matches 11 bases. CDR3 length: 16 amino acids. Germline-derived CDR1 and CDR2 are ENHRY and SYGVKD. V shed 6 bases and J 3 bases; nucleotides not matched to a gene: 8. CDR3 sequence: CAISGPSGGSTDTQYF. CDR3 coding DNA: TGTGCCATCAGCGGGCCTAGCGGGGGGTCTACAGATACGCAGTATTTT.

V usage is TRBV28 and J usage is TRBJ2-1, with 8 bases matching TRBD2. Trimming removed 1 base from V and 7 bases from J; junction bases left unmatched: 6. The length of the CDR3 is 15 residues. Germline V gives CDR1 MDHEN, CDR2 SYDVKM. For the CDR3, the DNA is TGTGCCAGCAGTTTATCTGGGGTAGCGGGGAATGAGCAGTTCTTC. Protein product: CASSLSGVAGNEQFF. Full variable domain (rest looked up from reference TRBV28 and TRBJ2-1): DVKVTQSSRYLVKRTGEKVFLECVQDMDHENMFWYRQDPGLGLRLIYFSYDVKMKEKGDIPEGYSVSREKKERFSLILESASTNQTSMYLCASSLSGVAGNEQFFGPGTRLTVL.

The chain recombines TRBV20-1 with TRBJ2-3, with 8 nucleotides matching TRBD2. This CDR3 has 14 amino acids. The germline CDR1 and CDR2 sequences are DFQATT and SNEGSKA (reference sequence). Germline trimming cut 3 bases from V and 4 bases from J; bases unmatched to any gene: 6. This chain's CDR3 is CSASGGGPPDTQYF. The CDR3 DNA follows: TGCAGTGCTAGTGGCGGGGGGCCCCCAGATACGCAGTATTTT.

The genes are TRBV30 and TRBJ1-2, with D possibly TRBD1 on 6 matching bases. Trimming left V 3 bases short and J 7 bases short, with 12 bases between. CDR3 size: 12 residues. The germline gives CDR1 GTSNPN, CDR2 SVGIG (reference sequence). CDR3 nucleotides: TGTGCCTGGAGGGGCAGGGGTGGTGGCTACACCTTC. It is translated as CAWRGRGGGYTF.

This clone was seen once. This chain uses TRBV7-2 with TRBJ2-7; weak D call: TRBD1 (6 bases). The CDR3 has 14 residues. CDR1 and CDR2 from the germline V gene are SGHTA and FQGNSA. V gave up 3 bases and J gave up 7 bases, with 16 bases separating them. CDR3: CASSLGTTTGEQYF. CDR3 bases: TGTGCCAGCAGCTTGGGGACCACTACAGGGGAGCAGTACTTC.

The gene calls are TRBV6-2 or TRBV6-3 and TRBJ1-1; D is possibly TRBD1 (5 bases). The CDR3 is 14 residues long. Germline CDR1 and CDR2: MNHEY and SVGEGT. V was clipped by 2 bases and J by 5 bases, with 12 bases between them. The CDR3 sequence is CASSYTRGRTEAFF. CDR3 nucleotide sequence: TGTGCCAGCAGTTACACGCGGGGCCGAACTGAAGCTTTCTTT.

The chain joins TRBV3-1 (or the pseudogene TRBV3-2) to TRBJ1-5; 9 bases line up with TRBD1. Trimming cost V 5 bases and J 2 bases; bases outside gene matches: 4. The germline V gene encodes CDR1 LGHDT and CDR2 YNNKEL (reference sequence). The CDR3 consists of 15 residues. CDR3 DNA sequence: TGTGCCAGCAGCTCGGGACAGGGTGGCAATCAGCCCCAGCATTTT. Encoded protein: CASSSGQGGNQPQHF.

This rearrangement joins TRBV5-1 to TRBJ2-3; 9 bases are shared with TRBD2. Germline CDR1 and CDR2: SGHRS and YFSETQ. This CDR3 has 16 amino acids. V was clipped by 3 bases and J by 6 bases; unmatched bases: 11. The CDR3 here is CASSSQAGLASDTQYF. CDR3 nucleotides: TGCGCCAGCAGCTCTCAAGCGGGACTAGCATCCGATACGCAGTATTTT.

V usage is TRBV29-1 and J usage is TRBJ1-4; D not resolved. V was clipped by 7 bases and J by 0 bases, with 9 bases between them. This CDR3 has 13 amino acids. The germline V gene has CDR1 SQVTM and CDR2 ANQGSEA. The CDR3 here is CSASIATNEKLFF. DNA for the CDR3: TGCAGCGCCTCGATAGCAACTAATGAAAAACTGTTTTTT. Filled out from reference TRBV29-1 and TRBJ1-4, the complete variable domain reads SAVISQKPSRDICQRGTSLTIQCQVDSQVTMMFWYRQQPGQSLTLIATANQGSEATYESGFVIDKFPISRPNLTFSTLTVSNMSPEDSSIYLCSASIATNEKLFFGSGTQLSVL.

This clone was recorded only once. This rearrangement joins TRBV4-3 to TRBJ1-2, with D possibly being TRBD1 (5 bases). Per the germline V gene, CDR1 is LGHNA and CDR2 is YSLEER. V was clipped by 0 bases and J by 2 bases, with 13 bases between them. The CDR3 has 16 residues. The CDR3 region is CASSQDWEGLNYGYTF. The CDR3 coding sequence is TGCGCCAGCAGCCAAGATTGGGAGGGGTTAAACTATGGCTACACCTTC.

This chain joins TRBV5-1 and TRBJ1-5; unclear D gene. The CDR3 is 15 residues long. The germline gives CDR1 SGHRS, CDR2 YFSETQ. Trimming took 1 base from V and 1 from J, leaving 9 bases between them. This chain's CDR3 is CASSLSGRSNQPQHF. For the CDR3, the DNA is TGCGCCAGCAGCTTGTCGGGAAGGAGCAATCAGCCCCAGCATTTT.

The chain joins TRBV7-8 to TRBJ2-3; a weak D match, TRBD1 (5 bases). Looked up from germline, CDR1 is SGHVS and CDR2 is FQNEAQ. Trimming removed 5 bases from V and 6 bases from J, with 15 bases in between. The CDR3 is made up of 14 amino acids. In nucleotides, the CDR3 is TGTGCCAGCAGCCGAGGACACGATGGGGATACGCAGTATTTT. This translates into CASSRGHDGDTQYF.

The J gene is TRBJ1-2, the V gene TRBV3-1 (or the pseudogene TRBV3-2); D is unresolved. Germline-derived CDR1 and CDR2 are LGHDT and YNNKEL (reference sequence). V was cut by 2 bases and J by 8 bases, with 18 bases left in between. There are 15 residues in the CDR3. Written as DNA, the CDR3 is TGTGCCAGCAGCCAAACCCCCCAAGGCGGGTACGGCTACACCTTC. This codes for CASSQTPQGGYGYTF.

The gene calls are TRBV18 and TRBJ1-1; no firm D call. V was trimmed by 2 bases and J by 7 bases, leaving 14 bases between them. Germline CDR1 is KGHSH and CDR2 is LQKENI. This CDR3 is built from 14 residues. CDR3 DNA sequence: TGTGCCAGCTCACCAAGGAACCTTGAGCGTGAAGCTTTCTTT. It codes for CASSPRNLEREAFF.

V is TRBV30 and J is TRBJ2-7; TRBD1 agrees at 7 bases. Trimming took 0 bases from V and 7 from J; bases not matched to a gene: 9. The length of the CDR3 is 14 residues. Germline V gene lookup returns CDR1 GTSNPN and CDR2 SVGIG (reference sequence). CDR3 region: CAWSVVQGVGEQYF. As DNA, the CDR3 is TGTGCCTGGAGTGTTGTTCAGGGGGTTGGGGAGCAGTACTTC.

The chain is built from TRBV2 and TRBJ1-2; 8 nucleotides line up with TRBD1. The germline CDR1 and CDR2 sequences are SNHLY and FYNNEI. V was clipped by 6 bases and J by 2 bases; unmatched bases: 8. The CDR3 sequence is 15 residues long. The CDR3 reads CASSLSGGQNYGYTF. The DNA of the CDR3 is TGTGCCAGCAGCCTCTCAGGGGGCCAGAACTATGGCTACACCTTC.

CDR3 sequence (DNA): TGCGCCAGCAGCCCGGGACAGGGGGCGGACGAGCAGTACTTC. It translates to CASSPGQGADEQYF. The rearrangement links TRBV5-1 to TRBJ2-7; 12 positions agree with TRBD1. The CDR3 is 14 residues long. Trimming took 4 bases from V and 5 from J; bases not matched to a gene: 4. In germline, CDR1 is SGHRS, CDR2 YFSETQ.

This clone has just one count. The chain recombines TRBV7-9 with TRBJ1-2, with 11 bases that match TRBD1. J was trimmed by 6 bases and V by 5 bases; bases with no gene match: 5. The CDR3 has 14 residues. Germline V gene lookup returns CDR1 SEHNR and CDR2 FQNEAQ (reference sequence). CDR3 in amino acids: CASSIGQGANGYTF. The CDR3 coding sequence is TGTGCCAGCAGCATCGGACAGGGGGCGAATGGCTACACCTTC.

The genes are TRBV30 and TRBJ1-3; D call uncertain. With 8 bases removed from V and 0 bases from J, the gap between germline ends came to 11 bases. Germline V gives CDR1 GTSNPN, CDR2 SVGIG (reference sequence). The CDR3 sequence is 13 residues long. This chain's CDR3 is CASLAYSGNTIYF. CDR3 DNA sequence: TGTGCCAGTTTAGCTTACTCTGGAAACACCATATATTTT. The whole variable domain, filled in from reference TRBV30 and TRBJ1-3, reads SQTIHQWPATLVQPVGSPLSLECTVEGTSNPNLYWYRQAAGRGLQLLFYSVGIGQISSEVPQNLSASRPQDRQFILSSKKLLLSDSGFYLCASLAYSGNTIYFGEGSWLTVV.